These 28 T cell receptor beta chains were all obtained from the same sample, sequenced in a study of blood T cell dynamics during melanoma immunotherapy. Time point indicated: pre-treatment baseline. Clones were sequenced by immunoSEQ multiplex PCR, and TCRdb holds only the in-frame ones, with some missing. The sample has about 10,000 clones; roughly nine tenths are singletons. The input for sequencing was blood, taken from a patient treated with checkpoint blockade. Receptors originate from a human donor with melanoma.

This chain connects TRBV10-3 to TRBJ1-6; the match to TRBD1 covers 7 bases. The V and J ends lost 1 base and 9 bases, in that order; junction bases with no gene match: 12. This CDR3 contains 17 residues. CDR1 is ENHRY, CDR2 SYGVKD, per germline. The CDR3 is CAISEFGTVVIGSPLHF. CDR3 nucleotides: TGTGCCATCAGTGAGTTCGGGACAGTAGTTATCGGTTCACCCCTCCACTTT.

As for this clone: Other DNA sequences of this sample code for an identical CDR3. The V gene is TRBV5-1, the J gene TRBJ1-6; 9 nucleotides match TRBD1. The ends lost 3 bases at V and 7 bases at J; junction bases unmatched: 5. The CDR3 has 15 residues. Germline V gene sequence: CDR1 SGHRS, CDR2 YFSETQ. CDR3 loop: CASSWGQGGNSPLHF. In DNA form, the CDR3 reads TGCGCCAGCAGCTGGGGACAGGGAGGGAATTCACCCCTCCACTTT.

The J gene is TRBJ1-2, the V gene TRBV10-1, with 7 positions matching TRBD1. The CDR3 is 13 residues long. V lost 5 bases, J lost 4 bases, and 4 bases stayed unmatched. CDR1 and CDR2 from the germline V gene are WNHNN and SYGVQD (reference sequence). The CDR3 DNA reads TGCGCCAGCAGTCCAGACAGGGCCTATGGCTACACCTTC. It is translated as CASSPDRAYGYTF.

CDR3 protein: CASSLDRGVPEAFF. CDR3 DNA sequence: TGTGCCAGCAGTCTCGACAGGGGCGTTCCTGAAGCTTTCTTT. This chain links TRBV7-9 with TRBJ1-1, with 8 bases lining up with TRBD1. Germline CDR1 SEHNR, CDR2 FQNEAQ (reference sequence). There are 14 residues in the CDR3. The J segment lost 6 bases and the V segment lost 6 bases, leaving 9 bases of the junction unmatched.

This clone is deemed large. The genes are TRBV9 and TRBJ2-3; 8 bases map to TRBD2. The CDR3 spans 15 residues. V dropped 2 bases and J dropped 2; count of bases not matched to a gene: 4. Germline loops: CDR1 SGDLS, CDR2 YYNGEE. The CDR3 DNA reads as TGTGCCAGCAGCGTCCTAGCGGGCCCCACAGATACGCAGTATTTT. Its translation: CASSVLAGPTDTQYF.

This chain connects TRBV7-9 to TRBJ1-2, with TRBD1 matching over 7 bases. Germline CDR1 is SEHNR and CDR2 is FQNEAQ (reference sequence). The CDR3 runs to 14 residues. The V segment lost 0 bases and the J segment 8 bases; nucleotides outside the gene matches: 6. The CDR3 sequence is CASSLALTGLGYTF. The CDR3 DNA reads TGTGCCAGCAGCTTAGCTTTGACAGGGCTCGGCTACACCTTC.

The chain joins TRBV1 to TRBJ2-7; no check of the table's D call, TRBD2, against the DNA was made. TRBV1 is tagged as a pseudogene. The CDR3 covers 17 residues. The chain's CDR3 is CTSSHPRDYPNSYEQYV. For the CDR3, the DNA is TGCACCAGCAGCCATCCCCGGGACTATCCTAACTCCTACGAGCAGTACGTC.

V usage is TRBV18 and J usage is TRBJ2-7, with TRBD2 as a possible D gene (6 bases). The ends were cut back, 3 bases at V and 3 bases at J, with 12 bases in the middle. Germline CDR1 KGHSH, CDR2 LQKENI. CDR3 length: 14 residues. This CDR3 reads CASSPFGTDYEQYF. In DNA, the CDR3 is TGTGCCAGCTCACCCTTTGGGACTGACTACGAGCAGTACTTC. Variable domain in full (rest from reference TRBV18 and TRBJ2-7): NAGVMQNPRHLVRRRGQEARLRCSPMKGHSHVYWYRQLPEEGLKFMVYLQKENIIDESGMPKERFSAEFPKEGPSILRIQQVVRGDSAAYFCASSPFGTDYEQYFGPGTRLTVT.

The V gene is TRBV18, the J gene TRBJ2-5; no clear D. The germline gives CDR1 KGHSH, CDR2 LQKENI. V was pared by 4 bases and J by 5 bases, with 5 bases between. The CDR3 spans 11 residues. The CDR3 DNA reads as TGTGCCAGCTCACGAATGGAGACCCAGTACTTC. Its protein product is CASSRMETQYF.

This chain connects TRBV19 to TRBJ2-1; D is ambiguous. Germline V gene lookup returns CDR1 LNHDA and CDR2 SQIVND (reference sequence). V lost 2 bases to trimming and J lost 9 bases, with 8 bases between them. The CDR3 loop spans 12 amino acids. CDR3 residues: CASSIRRGEQFF. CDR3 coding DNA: TGTGCCAGTAGTATACGACGCGGTGAGCAGTTCTTC. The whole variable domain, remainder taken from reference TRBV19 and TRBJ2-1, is DGGITQSPKYLFRKEGQNVTLSCEQNLNHDAMYWYRQDPGQGLRLIYYSQIVNDFQKGDIAEGYSVSREKKESFPLTVTSAQKNPTAFYLCASSIRRGEQFFGPGTRLTVL.

This CDR3 is CASSLYQGQETQYF. DNA of the CDR3: TGTGCCAGCAGCTTATATCAGGGTCAAGAGACCCAGTACTTC. The J gene is TRBJ2-5, the V gene TRBV7-6, with a tentative D call TRBD1 (5 bases). The CDR3 spans 14 residues. V was clipped by 2 bases and J by 2 bases, with 9 bases between them. Germline loops: CDR1 SGHVS, CDR2 FNYEAQ.

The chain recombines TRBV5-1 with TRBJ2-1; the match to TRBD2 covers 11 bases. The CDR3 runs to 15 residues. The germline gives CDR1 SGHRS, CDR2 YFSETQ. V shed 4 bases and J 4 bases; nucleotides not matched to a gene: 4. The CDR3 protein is CASSLAGGGYNEQFF. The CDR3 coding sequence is TGCGCCAGCAGCCTAGCGGGAGGTGGTTACAATGAGCAGTTCTTC.

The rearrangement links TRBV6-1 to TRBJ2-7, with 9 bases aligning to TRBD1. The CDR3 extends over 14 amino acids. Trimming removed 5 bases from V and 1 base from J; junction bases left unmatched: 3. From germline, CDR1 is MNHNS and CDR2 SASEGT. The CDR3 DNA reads TGTGCCAGCAGTCCCGGGACAGGGTCCTACGAGCAGTACGTC. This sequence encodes CASSPGTGSYEQYV.

The CDR3 DNA follows: TGTGCCAGCAGAGCCGGGACTAGCGGGTGGGATGAGCAGTTCTTC. Translating gives CASRAGTSGWDEQFF. The V and J genes are TRBV6-5 and TRBJ2-1; 12 positions agree with TRBD2. After removal of 6 bases from V and 8 bases from J, the junction contained 8 bases not matched to a gene. The germline CDR1 and CDR2 sequences are MNHEY and SVGAGI. The CDR3 length is 15 residues.

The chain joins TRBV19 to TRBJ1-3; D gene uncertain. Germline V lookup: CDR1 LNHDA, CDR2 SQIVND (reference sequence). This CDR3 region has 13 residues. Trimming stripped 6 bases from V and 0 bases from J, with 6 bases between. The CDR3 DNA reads TGTGCCAGTAGCCGGGTCTCTGGAAACACCATATATTTT. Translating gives CASSRVSGNTIYF.

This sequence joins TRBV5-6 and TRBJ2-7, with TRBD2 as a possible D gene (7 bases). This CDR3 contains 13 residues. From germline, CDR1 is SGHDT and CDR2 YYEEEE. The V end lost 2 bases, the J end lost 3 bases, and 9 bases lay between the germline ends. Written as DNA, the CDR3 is TGTGCCAGCAGCTTAAGGGGGGGCTACGAGCAGTACTTC. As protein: CASSLRGGYEQYF.

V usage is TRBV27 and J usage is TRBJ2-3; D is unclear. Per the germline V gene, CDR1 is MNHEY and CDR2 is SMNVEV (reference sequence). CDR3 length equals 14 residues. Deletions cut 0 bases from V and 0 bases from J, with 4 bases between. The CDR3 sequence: CASSLSSSTDTQYF. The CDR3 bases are TGTGCCAGCAGTTTATCTAGCAGCACAGATACGCAGTATTTT.

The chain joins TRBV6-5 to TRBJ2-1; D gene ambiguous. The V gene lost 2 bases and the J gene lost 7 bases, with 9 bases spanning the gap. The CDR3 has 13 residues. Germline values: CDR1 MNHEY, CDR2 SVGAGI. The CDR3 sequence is CASSYTSANEQFF. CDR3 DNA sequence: TGTGCCAGCAGTTACACCTCAGCAAATGAGCAGTTCTTC.

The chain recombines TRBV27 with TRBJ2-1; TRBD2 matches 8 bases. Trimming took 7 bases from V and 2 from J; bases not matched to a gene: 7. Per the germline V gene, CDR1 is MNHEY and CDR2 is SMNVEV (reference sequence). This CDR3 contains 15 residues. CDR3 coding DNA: TGTGCCAGCACGGGGCTAGCGGGTGCCTACAATGAGCAGTTCTTC. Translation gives CASTGLAGAYNEQFF.

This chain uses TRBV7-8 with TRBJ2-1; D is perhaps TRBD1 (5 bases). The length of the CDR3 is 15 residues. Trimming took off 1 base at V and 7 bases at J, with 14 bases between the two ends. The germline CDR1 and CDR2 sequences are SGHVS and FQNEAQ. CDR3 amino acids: CASSLVTPGANEQFF. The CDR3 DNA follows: TGTGCCAGCAGCTTAGTGACCCCTGGGGCGAATGAGCAGTTCTTC.

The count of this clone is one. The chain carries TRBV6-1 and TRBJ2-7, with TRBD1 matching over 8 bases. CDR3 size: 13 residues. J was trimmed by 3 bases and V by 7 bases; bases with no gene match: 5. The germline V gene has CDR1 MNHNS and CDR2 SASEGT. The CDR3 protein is CASTRTGYYEQYF. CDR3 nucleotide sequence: TGTGCCAGCACTCGGACAGGGTACTACGAGCAGTACTTC.

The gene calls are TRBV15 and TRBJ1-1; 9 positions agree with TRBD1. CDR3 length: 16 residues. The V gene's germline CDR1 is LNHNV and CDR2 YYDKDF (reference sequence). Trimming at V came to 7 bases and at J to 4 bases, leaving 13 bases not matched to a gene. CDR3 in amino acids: CATKAQGANLPTEAFF. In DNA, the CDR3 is TGTGCCACCAAGGCACAGGGGGCCAACCTTCCCACTGAAGCTTTCTTT. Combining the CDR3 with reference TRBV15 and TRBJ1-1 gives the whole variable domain DAMVIQNPRYQVTQFGKPVTLSCSQTLNHNVMYWYQQKSSQAPKLLFHYYDKDFNNEADTPDNFQSRRPNTSFCFLDIRSPGLGDTAMYLCATKAQGANLPTEAFFGQGTRLTVV.

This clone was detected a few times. This chain's CDR3 is CASSTGGETQYF. The CDR3 DNA follows: TGTGCCAGCAGCACAGGGGGGGAGACCCAGTACTTC. This chain connects TRBV9 to TRBJ2-5, with 8 bases lining up with TRBD1. Trimming took 4 bases from V and 5 from J; bases not matched to a gene: 1. The CDR3 runs 12 residues. Germline V gene lookup returns CDR1 SGDLS and CDR2 YYNGEE.

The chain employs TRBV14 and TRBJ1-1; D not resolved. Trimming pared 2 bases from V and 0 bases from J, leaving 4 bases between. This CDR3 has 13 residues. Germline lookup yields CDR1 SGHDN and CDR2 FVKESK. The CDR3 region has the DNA TGTGCCAGCAGCCAATACATGAACACTGAAGCTTTCTTT. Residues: CASSQYMNTEAFF.

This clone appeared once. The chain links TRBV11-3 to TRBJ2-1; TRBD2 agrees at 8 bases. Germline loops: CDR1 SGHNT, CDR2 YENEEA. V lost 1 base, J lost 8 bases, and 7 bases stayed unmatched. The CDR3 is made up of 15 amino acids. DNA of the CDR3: TGTGCCAGCAGCTTAGGTGGCGGGGGGAGCGATGAGCAGTTCTTC. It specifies CASSLGGGGSDEQFF.

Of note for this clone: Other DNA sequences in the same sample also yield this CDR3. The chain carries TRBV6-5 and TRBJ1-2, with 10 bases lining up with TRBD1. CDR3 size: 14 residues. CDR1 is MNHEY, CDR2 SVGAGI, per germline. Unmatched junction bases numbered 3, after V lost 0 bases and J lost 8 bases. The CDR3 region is CASSYSGQGFGYTF. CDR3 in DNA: TGTGCCAGCAGTTACTCGGGACAGGGGTTCGGCTACACCTTC.

The CDR3 sequence is CASTGAMRNTEAFF. The CDR3 DNA sequence: TGTGCCAGCACAGGGGCGATGCGGAACACTGAAGCTTTCTTT. V usage is TRBV6-1 and J usage is TRBJ1-1, with a tentative D call TRBD1 (6 bases). Germline V CDR1 and CDR2: MNHNS, SASEGT. The CDR3 runs 14 residues. With 7 bases removed from V and 1 base from J, the gap between germline ends came to 13 bases.

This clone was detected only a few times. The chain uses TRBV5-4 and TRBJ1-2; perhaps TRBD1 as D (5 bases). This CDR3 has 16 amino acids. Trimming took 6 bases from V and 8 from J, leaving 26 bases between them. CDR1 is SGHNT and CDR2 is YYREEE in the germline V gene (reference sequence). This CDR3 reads CASNLPGGPLAGGYTF. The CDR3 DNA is TGTGCCAGCAACCTGCCCGGGGGACCACTTGCCGGGGGCTACACCTTC.